This T cell receptor (beta chain) was sequenced in a study of blood T cell repertoires in COVID-19. Study-level background: Sites across the United States, Italy and Spain contributed samples from acute and convalescent COVID-19.

The germline gives CDR1 SGHNT, CDR2 YYREEE (reference sequence). The CDR3 has 16 amino acids. Remarks on this clone: Relative to the germline gene, one junction end is altered; a read error may explain this.

Original processing methods: For nucleated cells, counts were estimated from reference gene primer amplification. The repertoire was sequenced with immunoSEQ multiplex PCR; TCRdb's copy has only in-frame clones and lacks some. The V and J calls and clone size come from that table; D and trimming were worked out from the DNA. The sample records some 430,000 clones, roughly 87% being singletons. The sample taken for sequencing was PBMCs or T cells enriched from blood (not recorded which). This sequence originates from a man aged 18 to 30 who had recovered from COVID-19. V is TRBV5-4 and J is TRBJ2-5; 10 bases align to TRBD2. This CDR3 reads CASSRALAGDQGTQYF. In DNA, the CDR3 is TGTGCCAGCAGCCGGGCTCTAGCGGGGGACCAAGGGACCCAGTACTTC.